This T cell receptor beta chain was sequenced in a study of T cells after yellow fever vaccination. CDR3 length: 15 amino acids. J was trimmed by 12 bases and V by 5 bases; bases with no gene match: 12. CDR1 and CDR2 from the germline V gene are MNHNS and SASEGT. For this clonotype: What it recognizes is unknown.

TCRdb analysed the 5' RACE reads with MiXCR anew, one entry per CDR3 protein. The table records 500,000 to 650,000 distinct CDR3 sequences, around 16% of them present only once. Whole-study findings and limits: Repertoires obtained by FACS sorting could include abundant clonotypes that entered as contaminants from the bulk population. Compared with primary, the secondary response was weaker and peaked at day 5, not 15.

The rearrangement joins TRBV6-1 to TRBJ2-1; the match to TRBD2 covers 11 bases. The clonotype originates from a man between 18 and 35 years old who received the YFV17D yellow fever vaccine. Specimen: PBMCs, collected 5 days after the first yellow fever vaccination. The CDR3 loop reads CASSPAVLAGGGQFF. In DNA, the CDR3 is TGTGCCAGCAGTCCCGCGGTTCTAGCGGGGGGCGGGCAGTTCTTC.